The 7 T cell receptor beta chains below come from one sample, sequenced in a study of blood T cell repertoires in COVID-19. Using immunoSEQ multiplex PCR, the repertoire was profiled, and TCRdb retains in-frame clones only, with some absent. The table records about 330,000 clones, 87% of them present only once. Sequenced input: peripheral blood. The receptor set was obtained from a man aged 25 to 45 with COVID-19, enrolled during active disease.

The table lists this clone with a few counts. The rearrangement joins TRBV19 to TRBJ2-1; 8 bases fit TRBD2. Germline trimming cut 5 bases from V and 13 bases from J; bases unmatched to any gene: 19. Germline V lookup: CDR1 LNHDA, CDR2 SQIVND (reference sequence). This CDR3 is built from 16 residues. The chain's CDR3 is CASSPQGPYSGIYQFF. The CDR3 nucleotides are TGTGCCAGTAGTCCCCAAGGACCGTATAGCGGGATTTATCAGTTCTTC.

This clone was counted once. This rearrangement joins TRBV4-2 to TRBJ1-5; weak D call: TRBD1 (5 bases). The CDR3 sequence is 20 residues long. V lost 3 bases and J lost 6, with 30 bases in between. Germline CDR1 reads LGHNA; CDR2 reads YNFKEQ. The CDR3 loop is CASSHLAGDGTPRAGQPQHF. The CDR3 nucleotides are TGTGCCAGCAGCCACCTGGCGGGGGACGGCACTCCTCGAGCCGGTCAGCCCCAGCATTTT.

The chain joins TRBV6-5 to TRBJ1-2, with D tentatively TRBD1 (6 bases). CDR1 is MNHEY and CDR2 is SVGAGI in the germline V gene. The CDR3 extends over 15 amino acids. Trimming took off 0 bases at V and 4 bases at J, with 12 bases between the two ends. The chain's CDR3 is CASSYSGADGYGYTF. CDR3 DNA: TGTGCCAGCAGTTACTCGGGGGCGGACGGCTATGGCTACACCTTC.

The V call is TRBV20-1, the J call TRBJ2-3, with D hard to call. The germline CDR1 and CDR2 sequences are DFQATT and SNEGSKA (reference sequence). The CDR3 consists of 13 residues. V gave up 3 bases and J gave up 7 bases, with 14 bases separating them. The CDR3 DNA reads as TGCAGTGCTAGTCAGGATAATCGATATACGCAGTATTTT. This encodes CSASQDNRYTQYF.

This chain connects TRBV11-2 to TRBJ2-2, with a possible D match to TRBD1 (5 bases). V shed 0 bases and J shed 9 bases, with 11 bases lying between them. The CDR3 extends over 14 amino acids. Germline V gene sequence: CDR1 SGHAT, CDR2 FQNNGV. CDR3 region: CASSLDQGLRELFF. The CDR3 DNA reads TGTGCCAGCAGCTTAGATCAGGGATTACGGGAGCTGTTTTTT.

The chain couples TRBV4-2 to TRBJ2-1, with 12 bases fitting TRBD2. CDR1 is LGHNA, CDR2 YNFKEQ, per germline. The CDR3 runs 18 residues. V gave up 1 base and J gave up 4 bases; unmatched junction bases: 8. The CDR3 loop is CASSQAPGLAGGYNEQFF. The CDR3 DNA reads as TGTGCCAGCAGCCAAGCCCCAGGGCTAGCGGGGGGGTACAATGAGCAGTTCTTC.

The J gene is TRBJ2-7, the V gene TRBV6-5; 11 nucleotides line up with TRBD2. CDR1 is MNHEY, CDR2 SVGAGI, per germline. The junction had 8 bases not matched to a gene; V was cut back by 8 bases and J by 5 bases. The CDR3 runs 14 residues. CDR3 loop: CASALAGGVDEQYF. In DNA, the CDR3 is TGTGCCAGCGCTCTAGCGGGAGGAGTCGACGAGCAGTACTTC.